This TCR beta chain is from a study of cytomegalovirus exposure and HLA in healthy donors. Across the study: A previous analysis identified around 120 million unique TCR beta sequences derived from roughly 190 million T cells. Study-level findings and limits: A later analysis associated about 18,000 TCR beta sequences with HLA alleles at a 0.05 false discovery rate. A list of roughly 160 TCR beta chains associated with cytomegalovirus was given. Most TCR beta V segments were productive about 90% or about 30% of the time in an earlier analysis.

CDR1 is SEHNR and CDR2 is FQNEAQ in the germline V gene (reference sequence). The CDR3 loop spans 15 amino acids. V shed 1 base and J shed 5 bases, with 11 bases lying between them. In this sample, this clone turned up once. The antigen is unknown. PCR used 60 Vbeta primers and 13 Jbeta primers. Clones were read by immunoSEQ multiplex PCR, and TCRdb kept only the in-frame ones, dropping some. Of about 99,000 clones listed, roughly 79% are singletons. The origin of this receptor is a man aged 50 or older in good health and CMV-seropositive. Source material: PBMCs. V gene TRBV7-9 combines with J gene TRBJ2-2, with TRBD1 as a possible D gene (5 bases). CDR3 in amino acids: CASSLVAGKTGELFF. The CDR3 bases are TGTGCCAGCAGCTTAGTGGCAGGGAAAACCGGGGAGCTGTTTTTT.